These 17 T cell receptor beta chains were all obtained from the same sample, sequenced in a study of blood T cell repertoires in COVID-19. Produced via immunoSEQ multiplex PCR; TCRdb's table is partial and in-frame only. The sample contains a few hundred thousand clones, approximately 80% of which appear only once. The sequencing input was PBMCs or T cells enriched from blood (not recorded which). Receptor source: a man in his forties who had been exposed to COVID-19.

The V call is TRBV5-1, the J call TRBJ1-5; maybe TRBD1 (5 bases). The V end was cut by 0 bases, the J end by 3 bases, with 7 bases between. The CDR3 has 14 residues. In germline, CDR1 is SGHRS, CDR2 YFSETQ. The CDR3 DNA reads TGCGCCAGCAGCTTGGCTGGGGCCAATCAGCCCCAGCATTTT. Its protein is CASSLAGANQPQHF.

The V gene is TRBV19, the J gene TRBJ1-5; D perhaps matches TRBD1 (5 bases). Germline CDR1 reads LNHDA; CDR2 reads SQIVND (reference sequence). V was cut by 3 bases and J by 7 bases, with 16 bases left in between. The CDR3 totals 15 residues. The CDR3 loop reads CASSIRAGKGQPQHF. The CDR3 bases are TGTGCCAGTAGTATTAGGGCAGGGAAAGGGCAGCCCCAGCATTTT.

CDR3 loop: CASSLPPPGYNEQFF. CDR3 nucleotides: TGCGCCAGCAGCCTTCCGCCCCCGGGGTACAATGAGCAGTTCTTC. V usage is TRBV4-1 and J usage is TRBJ2-1; a possible D gene is TRBD2 (5 bases). Trimming left V 4 bases short and J 4 bases short, with 14 bases between. This CDR3 has 15 amino acids. Germline CDR1 reads MGHRA; CDR2 reads YSYEKL.

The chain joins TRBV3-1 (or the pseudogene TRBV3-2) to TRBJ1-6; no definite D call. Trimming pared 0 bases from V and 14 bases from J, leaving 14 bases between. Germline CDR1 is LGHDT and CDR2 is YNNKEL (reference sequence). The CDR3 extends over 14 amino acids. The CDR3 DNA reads TGTGCCAGCAGCCAAGATCCGACCTTCGCGGCCCTCCACTTT. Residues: CASSQDPTFAALHF.

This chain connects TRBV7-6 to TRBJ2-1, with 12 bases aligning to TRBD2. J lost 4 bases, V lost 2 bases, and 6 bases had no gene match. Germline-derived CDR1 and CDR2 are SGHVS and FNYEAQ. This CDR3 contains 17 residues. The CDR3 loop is CASSLYRTSGNYNEQFF. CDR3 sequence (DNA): TGTGCCAGCAGCTTATATCGGACTAGCGGGAATTACAATGAGCAGTTCTTC. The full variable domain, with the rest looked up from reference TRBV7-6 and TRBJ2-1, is GAGVSQSPRYKVTKRGQDVALRCDPISGHVSLYWYRQALGQGPEFLTYFNYEAQQDKSGLPNDRFSAERPEGSISTLTIQRTEQRDSAMYRCASSLYRTSGNYNEQFFGPGTRLTVL.

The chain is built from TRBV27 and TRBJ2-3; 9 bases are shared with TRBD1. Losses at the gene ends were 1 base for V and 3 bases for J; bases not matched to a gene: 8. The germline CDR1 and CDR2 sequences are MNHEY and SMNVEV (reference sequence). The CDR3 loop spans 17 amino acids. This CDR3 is CASSLYPGQGSTDTQYF. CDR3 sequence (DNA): TGTGCCAGCAGTTTATACCCGGGACAGGGCTCGACAGATACGCAGTATTTT.

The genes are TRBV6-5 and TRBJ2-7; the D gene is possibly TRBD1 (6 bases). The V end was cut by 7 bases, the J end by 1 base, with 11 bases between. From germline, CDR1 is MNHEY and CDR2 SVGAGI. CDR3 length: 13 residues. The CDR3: CASIDRRSYEQYF. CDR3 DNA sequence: TGTGCCAGCATCGACAGGAGGTCCTACGAGCAGTACTTC.

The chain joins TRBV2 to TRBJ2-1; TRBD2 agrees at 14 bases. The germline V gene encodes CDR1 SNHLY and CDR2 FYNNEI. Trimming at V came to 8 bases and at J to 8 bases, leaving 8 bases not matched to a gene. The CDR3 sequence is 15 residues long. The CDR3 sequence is CASGTSGSLGDEQFF. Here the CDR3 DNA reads TGTGCCAGCGGGACTAGCGGGAGTCTGGGCGATGAGCAGTTCTTC.

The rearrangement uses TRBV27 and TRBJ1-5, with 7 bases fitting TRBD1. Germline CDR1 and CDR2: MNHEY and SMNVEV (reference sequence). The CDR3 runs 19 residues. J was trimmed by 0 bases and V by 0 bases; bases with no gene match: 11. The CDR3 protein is CASSLSSGTVKYSNQPQHF. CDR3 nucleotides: TGTGCCAGCAGTTTATCCTCAGGGACAGTAAAATATAGCAATCAGCCCCAGCATTTT.

CDR3 DNA: TGCAGTGCTAGTTTTACCAAAGCCCGGGACAAGGCCCTCAATGAGCAGTTCTTC. Translating gives CSASFTKARDKALNEQFF. The rearrangement joins TRBV20-1 to TRBJ2-1; tentative D call: TRBD1 (6 bases). CDR1 DFQATT and CDR2 SNEGSKA come from the germline V gene (reference sequence). V was pared by 3 bases and J by 6 bases, with 27 bases between. The CDR3 runs 18 residues.

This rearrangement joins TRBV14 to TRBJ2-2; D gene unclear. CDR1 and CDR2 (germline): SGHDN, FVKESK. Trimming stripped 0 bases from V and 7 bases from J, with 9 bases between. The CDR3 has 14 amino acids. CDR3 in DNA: TGTGCCAGCAGCCAAGAGTGGTACGGCGGGGAGCTGTTTTTT. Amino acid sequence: CASSQEWYGGELFF.

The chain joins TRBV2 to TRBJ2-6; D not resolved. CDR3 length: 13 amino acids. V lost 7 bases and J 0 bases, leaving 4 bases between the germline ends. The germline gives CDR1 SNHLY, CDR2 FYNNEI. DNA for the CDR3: TGTGCCAGCACTCCCTCTGGGGCCAACGTCCTGACTTTC. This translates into CASTPSGANVLTF.

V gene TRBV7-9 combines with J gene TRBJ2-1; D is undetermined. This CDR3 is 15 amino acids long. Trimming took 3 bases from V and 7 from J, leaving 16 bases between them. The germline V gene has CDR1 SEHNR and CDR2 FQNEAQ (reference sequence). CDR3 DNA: TGTGCCAGCAGCTTTTTAGGCCTAGTTCTTAATGAGCAGTTCTTC. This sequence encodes CASSFLGLVLNEQFF.

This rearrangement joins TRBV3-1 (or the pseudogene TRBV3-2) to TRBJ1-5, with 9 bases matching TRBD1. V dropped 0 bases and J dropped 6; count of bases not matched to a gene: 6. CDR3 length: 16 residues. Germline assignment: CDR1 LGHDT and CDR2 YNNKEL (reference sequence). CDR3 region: CASSQDGQGLSQPQHF. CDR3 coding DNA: TGTGCCAGCAGCCAAGATGGACAGGGGTTAAGTCAGCCCCAGCATTTT.

The CDR3 DNA reads as TGTGCCAGCAGGAGTACGACTAGGGCCGAGCAGTACTTC. It yields the protein CASRSTTRAEQYF. The chain employs TRBV27 and TRBJ2-7; tentative D call: TRBD2 (6 bases). The CDR3 spans 13 residues. Germline assignment: CDR1 MNHEY and CDR2 SMNVEV (reference sequence). V was trimmed by 6 bases and J by 6 bases, leaving 15 bases between them.

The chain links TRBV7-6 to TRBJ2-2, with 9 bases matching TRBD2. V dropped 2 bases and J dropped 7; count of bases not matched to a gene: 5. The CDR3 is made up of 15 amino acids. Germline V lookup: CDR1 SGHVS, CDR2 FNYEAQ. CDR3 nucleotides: TGTGCCAGCAGCTTATTAGCGGGAGAACACGGGGAGCTGTTTTTT. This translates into CASSLLAGEHGELFF.

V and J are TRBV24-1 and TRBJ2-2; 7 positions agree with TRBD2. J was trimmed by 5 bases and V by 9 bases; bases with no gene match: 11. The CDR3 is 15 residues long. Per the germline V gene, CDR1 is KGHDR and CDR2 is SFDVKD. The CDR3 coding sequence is TGTGCCACCTCCAGCGGGGATTTTGTGACCGGGGAGCTGTTTTTT. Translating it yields CATSSGDFVTGELFF.